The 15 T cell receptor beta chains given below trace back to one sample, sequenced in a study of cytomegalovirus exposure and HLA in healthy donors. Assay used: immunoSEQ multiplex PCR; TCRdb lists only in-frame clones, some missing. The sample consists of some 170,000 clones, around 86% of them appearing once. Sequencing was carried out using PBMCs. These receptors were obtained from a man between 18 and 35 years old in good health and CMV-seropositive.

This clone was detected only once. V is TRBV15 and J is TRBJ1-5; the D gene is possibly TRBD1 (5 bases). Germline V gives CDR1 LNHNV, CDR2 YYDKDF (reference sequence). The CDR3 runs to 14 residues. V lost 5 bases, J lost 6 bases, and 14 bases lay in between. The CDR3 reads CATSLRQGTQPQHF. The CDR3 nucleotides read TGTGCCACCAGCTTGCGCCAGGGTACTCAGCCCCAGCATTTT.

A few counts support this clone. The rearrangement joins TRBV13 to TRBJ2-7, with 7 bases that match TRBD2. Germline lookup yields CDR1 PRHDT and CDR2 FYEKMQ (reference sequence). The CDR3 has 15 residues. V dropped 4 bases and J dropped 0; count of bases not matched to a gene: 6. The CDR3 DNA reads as TGTGCCAGCAGCTCCCTCGGGACTAACTCCTACGAGCAGTACTTC. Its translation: CASSSLGTNSYEQYF.

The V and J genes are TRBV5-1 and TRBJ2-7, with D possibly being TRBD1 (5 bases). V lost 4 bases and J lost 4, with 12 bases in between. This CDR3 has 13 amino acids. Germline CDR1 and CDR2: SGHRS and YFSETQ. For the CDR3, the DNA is TGCGCCAGCAGCCATGACAGAGGTTACGAGCAGTACTTC. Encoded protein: CASSHDRGYEQYF.

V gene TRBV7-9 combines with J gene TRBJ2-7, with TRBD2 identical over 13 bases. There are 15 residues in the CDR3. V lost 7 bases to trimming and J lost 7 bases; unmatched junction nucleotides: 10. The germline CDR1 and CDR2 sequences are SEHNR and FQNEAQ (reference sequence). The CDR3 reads CASNQRLAGGGEQYF. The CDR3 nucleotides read TGTGCCAGCAACCAACGACTAGCGGGAGGCGGTGAGCAGTACTTC.

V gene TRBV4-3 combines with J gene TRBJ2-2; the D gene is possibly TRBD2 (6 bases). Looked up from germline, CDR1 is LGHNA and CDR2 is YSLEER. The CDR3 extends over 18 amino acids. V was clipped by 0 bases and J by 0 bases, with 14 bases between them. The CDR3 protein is CASSQEFGLATNTGELFF. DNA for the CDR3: TGCGCCAGCAGCCAAGAATTTGGGCTAGCGACGAACACCGGGGAGCTGTTTTTT.

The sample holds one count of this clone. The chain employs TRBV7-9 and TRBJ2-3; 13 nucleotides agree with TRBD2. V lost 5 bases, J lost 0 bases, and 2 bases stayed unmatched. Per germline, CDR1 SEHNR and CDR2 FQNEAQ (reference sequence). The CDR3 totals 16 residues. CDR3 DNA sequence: TGTGCCAGCAGCACGGGACTAGCGGGAAGCACAGATACGCAGTATTTT. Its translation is CASSTGLAGSTDTQYF.

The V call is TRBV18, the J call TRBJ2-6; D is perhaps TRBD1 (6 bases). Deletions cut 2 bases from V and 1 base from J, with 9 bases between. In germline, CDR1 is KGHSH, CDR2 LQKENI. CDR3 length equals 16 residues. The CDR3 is CASSPRQESGANVLTF. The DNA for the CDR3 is TGTGCCAGCTCACCAAGACAGGAATCTGGGGCCAACGTCCTGACTTTC. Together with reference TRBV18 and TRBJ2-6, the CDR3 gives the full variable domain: NAGVMQNPRHLVRRRGQEARLRCSPMKGHSHVYWYRQLPEEGLKFMVYLQKENIIDESGMPKERFSAEFPKEGPSILRIQQVVRGDSAAYFCASSPRQESGANVLTFGAGSRLTVL.

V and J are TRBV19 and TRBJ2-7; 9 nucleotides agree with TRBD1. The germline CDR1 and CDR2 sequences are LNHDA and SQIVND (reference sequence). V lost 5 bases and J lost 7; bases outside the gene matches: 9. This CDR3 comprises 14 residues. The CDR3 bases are TGTGCCAGTAGTCCCGGGACAGGGCCGTGGGAGCAGTACTTC. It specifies CASSPGTGPWEQYF.

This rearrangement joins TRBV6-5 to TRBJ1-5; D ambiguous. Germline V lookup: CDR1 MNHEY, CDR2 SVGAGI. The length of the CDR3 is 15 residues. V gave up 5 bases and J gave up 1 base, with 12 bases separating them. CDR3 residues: CASSRSLGSNQPQHF. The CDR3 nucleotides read TGTGCCAGCAGTCGATCCCTCGGGAGCAATCAGCCCCAGCATTTT.

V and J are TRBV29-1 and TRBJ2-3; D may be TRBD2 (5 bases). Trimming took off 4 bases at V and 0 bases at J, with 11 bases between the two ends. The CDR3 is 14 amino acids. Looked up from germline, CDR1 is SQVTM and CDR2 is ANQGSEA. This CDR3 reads CSVVFGGSTDTQYF. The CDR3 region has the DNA TGCAGCGTTGTTTTCGGCGGGAGCACAGATACGCAGTATTTT.

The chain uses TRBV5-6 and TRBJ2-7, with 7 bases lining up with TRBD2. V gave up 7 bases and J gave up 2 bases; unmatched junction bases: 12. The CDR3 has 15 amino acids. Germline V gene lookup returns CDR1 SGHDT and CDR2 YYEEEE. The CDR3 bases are TGTGCCAGCCGAGATTTGGGAGGGACTACCTACGAGCAGTACTTC. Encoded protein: CASRDLGGTTYEQYF.

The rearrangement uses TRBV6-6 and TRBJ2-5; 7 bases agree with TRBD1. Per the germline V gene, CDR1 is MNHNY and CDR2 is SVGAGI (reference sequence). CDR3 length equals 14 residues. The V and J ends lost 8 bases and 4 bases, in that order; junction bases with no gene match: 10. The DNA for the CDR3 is TGTGCCAGCGGCCGACAGGGACCCCCAGAGACCCAGTACTTC. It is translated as CASGRQGPPETQYF.

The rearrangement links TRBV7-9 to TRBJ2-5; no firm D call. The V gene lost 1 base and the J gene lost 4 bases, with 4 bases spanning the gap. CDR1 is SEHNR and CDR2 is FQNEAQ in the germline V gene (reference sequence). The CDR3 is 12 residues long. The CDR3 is CASSLVLETQYF. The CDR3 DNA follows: TGTGCCAGCAGCTTAGTACTAGAGACCCAGTACTTC. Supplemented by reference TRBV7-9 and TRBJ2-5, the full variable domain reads DTGVSQNPRHKITKRGQNVTFRCDPISEHNRLYWYRQTLGQGPEFLTYFQNEAQLEKSRLLSDRFSAERPKGSFSTLEIQRTEQGDSAMYLCASSLVLETQYFGPGTRLLVL.

Here the CDR3 DNA reads TGCGCCAGCAGCTCCCTAGCGGGAGTCAATGAGCAGTTCTTC. Protein: CASSSLAGVNEQFF. V is TRBV5-1 and J is TRBJ2-1; 10 bases map to TRBD2. The length of the CDR3 is 14 residues. V lost 3 bases and J lost 6; bases outside the gene matches: 3. Looked up from germline, CDR1 is SGHRS and CDR2 is YFSETQ.

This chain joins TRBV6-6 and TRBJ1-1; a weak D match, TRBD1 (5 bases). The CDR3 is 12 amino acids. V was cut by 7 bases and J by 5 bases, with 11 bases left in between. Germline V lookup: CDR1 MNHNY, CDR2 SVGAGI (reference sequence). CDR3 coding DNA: TGTGCCAGCACCACGGGGGGAACTGAAGCTTTCTTT. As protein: CASTTGGTEAFF.